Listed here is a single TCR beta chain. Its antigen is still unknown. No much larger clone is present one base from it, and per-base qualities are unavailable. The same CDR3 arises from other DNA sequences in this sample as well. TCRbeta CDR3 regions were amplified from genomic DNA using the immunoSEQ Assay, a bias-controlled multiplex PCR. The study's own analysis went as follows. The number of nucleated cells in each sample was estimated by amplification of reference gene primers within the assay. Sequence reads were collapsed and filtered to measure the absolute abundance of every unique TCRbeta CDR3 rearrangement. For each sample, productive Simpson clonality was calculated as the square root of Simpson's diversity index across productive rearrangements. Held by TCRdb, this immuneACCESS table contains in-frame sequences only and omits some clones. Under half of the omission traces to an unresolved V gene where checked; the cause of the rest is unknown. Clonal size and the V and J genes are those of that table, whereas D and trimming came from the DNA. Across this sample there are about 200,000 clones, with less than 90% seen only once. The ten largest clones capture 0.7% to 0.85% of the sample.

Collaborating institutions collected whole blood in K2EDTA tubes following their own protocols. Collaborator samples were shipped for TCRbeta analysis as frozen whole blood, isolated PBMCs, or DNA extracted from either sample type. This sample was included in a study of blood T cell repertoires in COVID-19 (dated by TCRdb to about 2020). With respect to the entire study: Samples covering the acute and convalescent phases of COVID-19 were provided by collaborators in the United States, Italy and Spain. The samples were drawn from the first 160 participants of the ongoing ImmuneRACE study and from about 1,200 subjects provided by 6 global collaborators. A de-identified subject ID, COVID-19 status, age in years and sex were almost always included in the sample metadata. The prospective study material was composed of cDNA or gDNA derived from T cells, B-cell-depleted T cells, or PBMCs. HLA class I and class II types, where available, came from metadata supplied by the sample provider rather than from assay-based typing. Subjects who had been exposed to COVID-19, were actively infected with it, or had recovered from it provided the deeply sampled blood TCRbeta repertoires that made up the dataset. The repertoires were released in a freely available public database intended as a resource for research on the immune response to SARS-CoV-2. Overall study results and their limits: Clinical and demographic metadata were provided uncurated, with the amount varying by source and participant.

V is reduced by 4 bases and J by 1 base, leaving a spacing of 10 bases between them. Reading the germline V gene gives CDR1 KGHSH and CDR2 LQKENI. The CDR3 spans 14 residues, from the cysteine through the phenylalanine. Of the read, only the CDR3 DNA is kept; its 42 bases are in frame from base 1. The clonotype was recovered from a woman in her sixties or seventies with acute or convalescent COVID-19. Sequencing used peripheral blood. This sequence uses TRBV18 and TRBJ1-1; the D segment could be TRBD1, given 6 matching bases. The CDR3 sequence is CASSLTGTNTEAFF. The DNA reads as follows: TGTGCCAGCTCACTTACAGGGACGAACACTGAAGCTTTCTTT.